Listed here is a single T cell receptor beta chain. Its antigen is not known. The data belong to a study of cytomegalovirus exposure and HLA in healthy donors. On the study more broadly: Prior work identified 100 million to 130 million unique TCR beta sequences in 190 million or so T cells.

Use of 60 Vbeta and 13 Jbeta primers characterized the PCR. Clones were sequenced by immunoSEQ multiplex PCR, and TCRdb holds only the in-frame ones, with some missing. The sample includes more than 200,000 clones, under 90% of them seen just once. The CDR3 consists of 15 residues. Germline V gives CDR1 LNHDA, CDR2 SQIVND (reference sequence). Trimming at V came to 0 bases and at J to 5 bases, leaving 4 bases not matched to a gene. Study-wide findings and caveats: Among TCR beta chains, those listed as cytomegalovirus-associated numbered some 170. About 87% or about 30% of the time was how often most TCR beta V segments were productive, according to an earlier analysis. Reports showed the classifier diagnosing cytomegalovirus status with high specificity and sensitivity.

This TCR derives from a human donor in good health. Sequencing was done on a sample of PBMCs. J is TRBJ2-3 and V is TRBV19; TRBD2 agrees at 8 bases. The CDR3 spells CASSIESREGDTQYF. The CDR3 nucleotides read TGTGCCAGTAGTATAGAATCCCGGGAGGGAGATACGCAGTATTTT.